A single T cell receptor beta chain is shown here with its context. TCRdb fed the 5' RACE reads into MiXCR, producing one record per CDR3 protein. The sample has tens of thousands of distinct CDR3 sequences; under 7.5% are singletons. The data stem from a study of T-cell memory formation after mild COVID-19. Trimming shortened V by 1 base and J by 2 bases, and 12 bases separated the two germline ends. The CDR3 contains 15 residues. Germline V gene lookup returns CDR1 SGHRS and CDR2 YFSETQ. The chain carries TRBV5-1 and TRBJ2-5, with a tentative D call TRBD1 (5 bases). The sample taken for sequencing was PBMCs or a T cell subset sorted from them (not recorded which). This TCR came from a man younger than 35 who had mild COVID-19 (a few samples of this study predate the infection). Cell type and time point are not known. CDR3: CASSLTRQTQETQYF. CDR3 in DNA: TGCGCCAGCAGCTTGACGAGACAGACACAAGAGACCCAGTACTTC.